What follows describes a single T cell receptor (beta chain). Sequencing used immunoSEQ multiplex PCR; TCRdb keeps in-frame clones, though not all of them. The sample holds 200,000 to 250,000 clones, 85% seen once. The germline CDR1 and CDR2 sequences are GTSNPN and SVGIG (reference sequence). The CDR3 runs 12 residues. Trimming removed 5 bases from V and 7 bases from J; junction bases left unmatched: 7. The data were taken from a study of blood T cell repertoires in COVID-19. Across the study: COVID-19 samples collected from the United States, Italy and Spain covered acute and convalescent phases.

The chain carries TRBV30 and TRBJ1-1; TRBD1 matches 7 bases. The material sequenced was peripheral blood. The TCR comes from a man in his forties with acute or convalescent COVID-19. The CDR3 region is CAWDGQDFEAFF. CDR3 in DNA: TGTGCCTGGGACGGACAGGATTTTGAAGCTTTCTTT.